This T cell receptor (beta chain) was sequenced in a study of T cell responses to AZD1222 COVID-19 vaccine. The study, taken as a whole, reports: Repertoires were collected only later (after the peak T cell response had occurred). Of spike-specific TCRs, nearly half reportedly target regions left unmutated in variants.

Germline assignment: CDR1 SGHAT and CDR2 FQNNGV. The CDR3 is made up of 17 amino acids. With 0 bases removed from V and 2 bases from J, the gap between germline ends came to 15 bases. The data were produced by immunoSEQ multiplex PCR, yet TCRdb's version contains in-frame clones alone and is incomplete. The data hold about 120,000 clones, with 80% to 90% observed a single time. In the case of this clone: Antigen: not known.

Sequenced here: peripheral blood, sampled on day 0 of MenACWY control vaccination. The source of this sequence is an adult in good health. The rearrangement uses TRBV11-2 and TRBJ2-3; D may be TRBD2 (5 bases). The CDR3 region has the DNA TGTGCCAGCAGCTTAGATCGGCGGGCCCCGAACACAGATACGCAGTATTTT. Protein: CASSLDRRAPNTDTQYF.